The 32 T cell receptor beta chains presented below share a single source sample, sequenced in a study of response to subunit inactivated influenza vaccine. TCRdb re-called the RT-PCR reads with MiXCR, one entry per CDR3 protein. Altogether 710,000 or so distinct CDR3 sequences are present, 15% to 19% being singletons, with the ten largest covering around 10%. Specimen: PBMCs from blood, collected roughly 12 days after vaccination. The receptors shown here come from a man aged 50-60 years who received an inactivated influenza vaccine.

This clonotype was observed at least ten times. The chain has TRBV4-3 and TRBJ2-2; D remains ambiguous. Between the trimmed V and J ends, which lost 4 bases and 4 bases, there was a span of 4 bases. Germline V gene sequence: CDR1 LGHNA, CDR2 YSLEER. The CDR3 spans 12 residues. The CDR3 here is CASSRITGELFF. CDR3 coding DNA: TGCGCCAGCAGCCGGATCACCGGGGAGCTGTTTTTT.

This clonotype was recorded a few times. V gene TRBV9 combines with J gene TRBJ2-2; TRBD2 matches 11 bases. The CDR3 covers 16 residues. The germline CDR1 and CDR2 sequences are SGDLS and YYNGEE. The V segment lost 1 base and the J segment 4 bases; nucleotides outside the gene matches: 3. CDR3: CASSVIGLAGTGELFF. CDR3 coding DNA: TGTGCCAGCAGCGTAATCGGACTAGCGGGCACCGGGGAGCTGTTTTTT.

The CDR3 spells CASSRGGAYYGYTF. CDR3 nucleotide sequence: TGTGCCAGCAGTCGAGGGGGCGCATACTATGGCTACACCTTC. The chain is built from TRBV7-8 and TRBJ1-2, with 7 bases lining up with TRBD1. V shed 6 bases and J 3 bases; nucleotides not matched to a gene: 7. Looked up from germline, CDR1 is SGHVS and CDR2 is FQNEAQ. The CDR3 is 14 amino acids.

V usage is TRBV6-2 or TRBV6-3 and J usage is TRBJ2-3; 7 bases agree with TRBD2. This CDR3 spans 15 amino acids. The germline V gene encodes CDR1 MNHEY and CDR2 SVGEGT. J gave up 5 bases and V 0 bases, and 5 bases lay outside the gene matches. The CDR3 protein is CASSYSYSGGDTQYF. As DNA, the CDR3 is TGTGCCAGCAGTTACTCGTACTCGGGGGGAGATACGCAGTATTTT.

The CDR3 protein is CSARRQASETQYF. The CDR3 bases are TGCAGTGCTAGACGACAGGCGTCGGAGACCCAGTACTTC. The chain uses TRBV20-1 and TRBJ2-5, with D maybe TRBD1 (6 bases). The CDR3 runs 13 residues. V was trimmed by 2 bases and J by 5 bases, leaving 12 bases between them. Germline CDR1 DFQATT, CDR2 SNEGSKA (reference sequence).

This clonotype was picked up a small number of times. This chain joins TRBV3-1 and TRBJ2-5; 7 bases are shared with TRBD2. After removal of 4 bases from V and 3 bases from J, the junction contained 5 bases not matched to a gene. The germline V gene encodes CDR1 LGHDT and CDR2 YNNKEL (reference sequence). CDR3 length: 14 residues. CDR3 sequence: CASSPWGGEETQYF. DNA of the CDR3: TGTGCCAGCAGCCCGTGGGGAGGGGAAGAGACCCAGTACTTC.

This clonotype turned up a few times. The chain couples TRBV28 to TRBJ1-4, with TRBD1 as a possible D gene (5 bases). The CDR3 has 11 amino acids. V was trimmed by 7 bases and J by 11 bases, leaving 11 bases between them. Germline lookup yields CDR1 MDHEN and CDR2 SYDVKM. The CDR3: CASNLRQKLFF. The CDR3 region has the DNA TGTGCCAGCAACCTCCGACAGAAACTGTTTTTT.

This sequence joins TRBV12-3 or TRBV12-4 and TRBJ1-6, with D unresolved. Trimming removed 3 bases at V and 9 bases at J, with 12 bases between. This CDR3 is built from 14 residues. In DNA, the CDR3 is TGTGCCAGCAGTTTTGGTAACCCTGGTTCACCCCTCCACTTT. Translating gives CASSFGNPGSPLHF.

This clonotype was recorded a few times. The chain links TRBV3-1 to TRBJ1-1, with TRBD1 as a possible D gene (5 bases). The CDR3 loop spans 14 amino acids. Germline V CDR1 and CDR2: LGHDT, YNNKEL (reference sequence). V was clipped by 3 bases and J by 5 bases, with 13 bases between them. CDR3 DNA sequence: TGTGCCAGCAGCCAGAGGCAGGGTTGGACTGAAGCTTTCTTT. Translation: CASSQRQGWTEAFF.

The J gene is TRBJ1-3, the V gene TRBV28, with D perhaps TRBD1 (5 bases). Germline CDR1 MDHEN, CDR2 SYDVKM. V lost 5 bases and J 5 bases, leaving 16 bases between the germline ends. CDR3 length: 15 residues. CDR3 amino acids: CASSVGTLQRNTIYF. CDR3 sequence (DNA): TGTGCCAGCAGTGTTGGGACTTTACAAAGAAACACCATATATTTT. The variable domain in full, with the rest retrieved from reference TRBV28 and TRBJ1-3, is DVKVTQSSRYLVKRTGEKVFLECVQDMDHENMFWYRQDPGLGLRLIYFSYDVKMKEKGDIPEGYSVSREKKERFSLILESASTNQTSMYLCASSVGTLQRNTIYFGEGSWLTVV.

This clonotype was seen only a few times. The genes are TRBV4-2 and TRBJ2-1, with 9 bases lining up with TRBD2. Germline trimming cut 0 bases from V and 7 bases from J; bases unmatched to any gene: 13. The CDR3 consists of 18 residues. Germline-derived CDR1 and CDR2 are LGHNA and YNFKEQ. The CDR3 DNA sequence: TGTGCCAGCAGCCAAGATTCCGCGGGAGGGCCTAGTATGAATGAGCAGTTCTTC. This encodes CASSQDSAGGPSMNEQFF.

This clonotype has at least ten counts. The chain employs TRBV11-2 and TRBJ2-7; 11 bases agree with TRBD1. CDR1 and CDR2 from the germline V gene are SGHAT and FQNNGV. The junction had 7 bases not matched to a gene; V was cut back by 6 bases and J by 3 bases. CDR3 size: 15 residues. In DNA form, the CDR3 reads TGTGCCAGCAGTTCCCCGGGGACAGGGGGCTACGAGCAGTACTTC. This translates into CASSSPGTGGYEQYF.

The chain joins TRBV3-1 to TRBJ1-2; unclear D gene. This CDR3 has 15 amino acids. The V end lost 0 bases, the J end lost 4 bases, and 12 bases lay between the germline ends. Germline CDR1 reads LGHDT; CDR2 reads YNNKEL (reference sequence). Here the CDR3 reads CASSQDGSSIYGYTF. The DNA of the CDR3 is TGTGCCAGCAGCCAAGATGGCTCCTCTATCTATGGCTACACCTTC.

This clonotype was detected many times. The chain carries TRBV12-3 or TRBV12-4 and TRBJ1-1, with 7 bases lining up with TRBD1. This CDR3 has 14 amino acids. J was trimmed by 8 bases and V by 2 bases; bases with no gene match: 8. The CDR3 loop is CASSLTEGATEAFF. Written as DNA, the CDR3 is TGTGCCAGCAGTTTAACGGAGGGGGCGACGGAAGCTTTCTTT.

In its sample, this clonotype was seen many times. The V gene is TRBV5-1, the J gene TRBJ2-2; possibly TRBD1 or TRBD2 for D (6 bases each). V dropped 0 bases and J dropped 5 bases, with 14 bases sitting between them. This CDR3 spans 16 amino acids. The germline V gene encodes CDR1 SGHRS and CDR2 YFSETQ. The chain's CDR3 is CASSLVATGRTGELFF. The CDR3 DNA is TGCGCCAGCAGCTTGGTTGCTACAGGGAGGACCGGGGAGCTGTTTTTT. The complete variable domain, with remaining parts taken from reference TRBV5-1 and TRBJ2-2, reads KAGVTQTPRYLIKTRGQQVTLSCSPISGHRSVSWYQQTPGQGLQFLFEYFSETQRNKGNFPGRFSGRQFSNSRSEMNVSTLELGDSALYLCASSLVATGRTGELFFGEGSRLTVL.

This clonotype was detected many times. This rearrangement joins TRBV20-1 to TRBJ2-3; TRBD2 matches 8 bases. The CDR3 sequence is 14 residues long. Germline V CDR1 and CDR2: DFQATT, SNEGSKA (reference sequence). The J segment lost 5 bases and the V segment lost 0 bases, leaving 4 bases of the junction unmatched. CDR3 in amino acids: CSARDSLAGDTQYF. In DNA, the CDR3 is TGCAGTGCTAGAGATAGCCTAGCGGGAGATACGCAGTATTTT.

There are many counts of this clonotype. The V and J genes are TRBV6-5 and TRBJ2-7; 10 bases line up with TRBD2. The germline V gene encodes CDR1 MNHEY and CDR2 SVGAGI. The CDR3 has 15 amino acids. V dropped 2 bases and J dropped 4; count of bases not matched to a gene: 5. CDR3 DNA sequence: TGTGCCAGCAGTTACGGGGCTAGCGGGAGTTACGAGCAGTACTTC. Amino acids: CASSYGASGSYEQYF.

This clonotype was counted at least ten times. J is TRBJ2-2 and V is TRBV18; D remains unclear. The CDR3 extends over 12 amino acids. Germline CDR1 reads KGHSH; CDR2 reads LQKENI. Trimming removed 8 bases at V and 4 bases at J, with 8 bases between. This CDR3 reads CASSPPTGELFF. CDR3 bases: TGTGCCAGCAGCCCCCCCACCGGGGAGCTGTTTTTT.

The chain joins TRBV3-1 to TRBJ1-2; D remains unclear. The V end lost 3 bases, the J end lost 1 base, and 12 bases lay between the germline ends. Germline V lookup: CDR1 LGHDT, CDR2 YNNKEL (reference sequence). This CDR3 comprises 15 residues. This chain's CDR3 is CASSHVSGINYGYTF. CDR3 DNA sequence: TGTGCCAGCAGCCATGTGTCGGGGATTAACTATGGCTACACCTTC.

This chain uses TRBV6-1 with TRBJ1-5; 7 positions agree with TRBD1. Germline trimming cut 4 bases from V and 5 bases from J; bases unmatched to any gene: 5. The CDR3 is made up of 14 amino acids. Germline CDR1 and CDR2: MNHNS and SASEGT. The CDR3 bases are TGTGCCAGCAGTGGGAGACAGGGCCATCAGCCCCAGCATTTT. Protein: CASSGRQGHQPQHF.

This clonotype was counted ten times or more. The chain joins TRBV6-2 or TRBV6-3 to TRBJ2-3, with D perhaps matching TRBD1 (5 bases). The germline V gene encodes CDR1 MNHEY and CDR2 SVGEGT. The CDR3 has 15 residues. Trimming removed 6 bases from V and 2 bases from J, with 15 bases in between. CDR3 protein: CASSKTRQNTDTQYF. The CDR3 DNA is TGTGCCAGCAGCAAAACTCGACAGAACACAGATACGCAGTATTTT.

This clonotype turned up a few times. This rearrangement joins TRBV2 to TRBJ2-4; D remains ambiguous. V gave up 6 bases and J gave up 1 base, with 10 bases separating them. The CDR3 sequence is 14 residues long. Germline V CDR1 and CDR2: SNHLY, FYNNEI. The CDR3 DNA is TGTGCCAGCAGAGAGCGTATTGCCAAAAACATTCAGTACTTC. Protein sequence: CASRERIAKNIQYF. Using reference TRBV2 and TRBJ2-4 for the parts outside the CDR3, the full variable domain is EPEVTQTPSHQVTQMGQEVILRCVPISNHLYFYWYRQILGQKVEFLVSFYNNEISEKSEIFDDQFSVERPDGSNFTLKIRSTKLEDSAMYFCASRERIAKNIQYFGAGTRLSVL.

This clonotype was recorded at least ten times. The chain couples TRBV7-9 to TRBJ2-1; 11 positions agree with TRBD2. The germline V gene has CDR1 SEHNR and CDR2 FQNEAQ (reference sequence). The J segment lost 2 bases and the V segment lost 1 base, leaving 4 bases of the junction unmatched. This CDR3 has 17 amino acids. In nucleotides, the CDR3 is TGTGCCAGCAGCTTAGAACTAGCGGGGGTTCCCTACAATGAGCAGTTCTTC. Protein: CASSLELAGVPYNEQFF. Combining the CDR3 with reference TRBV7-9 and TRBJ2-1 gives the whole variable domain DTGVSQNPRHKITKRGQNVTFRCDPISEHNRLYWYRQTLGQGPEFLTYFQNEAQLEKSRLLSDRFSAERPKGSFSTLEIQRTEQGDSAMYLCASSLELAGVPYNEQFFGPGTRLTVL.

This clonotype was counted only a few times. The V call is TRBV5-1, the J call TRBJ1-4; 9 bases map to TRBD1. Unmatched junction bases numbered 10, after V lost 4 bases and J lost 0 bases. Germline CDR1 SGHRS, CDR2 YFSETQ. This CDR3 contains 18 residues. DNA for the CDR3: TGCGCCAGCAGCCCAGGGACAGGGACAGAGACAACTAATGAAAAACTGTTTTTT. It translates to CASSPGTGTETTNEKLFF.

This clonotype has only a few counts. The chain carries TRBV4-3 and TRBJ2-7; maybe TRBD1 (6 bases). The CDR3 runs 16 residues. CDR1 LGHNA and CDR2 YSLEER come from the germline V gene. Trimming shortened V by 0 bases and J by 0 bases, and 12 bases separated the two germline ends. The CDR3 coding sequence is TGCGCCAGCAGCCAAGATATCTGGACAGACTCCTACGAGCAGTACTTC. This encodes CASSQDIWTDSYEQYF.

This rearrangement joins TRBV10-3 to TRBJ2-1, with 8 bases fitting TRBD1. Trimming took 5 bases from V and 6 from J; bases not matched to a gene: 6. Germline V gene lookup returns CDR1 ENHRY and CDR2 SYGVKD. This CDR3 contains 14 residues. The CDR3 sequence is CAISSQGEVNEQFF. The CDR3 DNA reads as TGTGCCATCAGTTCACAGGGGGAAGTCAATGAGCAGTTCTTC.

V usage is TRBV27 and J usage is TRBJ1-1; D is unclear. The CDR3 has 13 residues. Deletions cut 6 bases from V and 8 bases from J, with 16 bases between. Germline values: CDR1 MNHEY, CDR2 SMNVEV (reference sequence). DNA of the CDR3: TGTGCCAGCAGATCTGACCTGAGCCAGGAAGCTTTCTTT. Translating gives CASRSDLSQEAFF.

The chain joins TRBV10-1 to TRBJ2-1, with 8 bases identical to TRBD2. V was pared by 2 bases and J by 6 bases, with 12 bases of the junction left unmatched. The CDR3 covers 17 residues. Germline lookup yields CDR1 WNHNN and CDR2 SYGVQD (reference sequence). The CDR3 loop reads CASSESKAGEECNEQFF. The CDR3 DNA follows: TGCGCCAGCAGTGAGAGCAAAGCGGGGGAGGAGTGCAATGAGCAGTTCTTC.

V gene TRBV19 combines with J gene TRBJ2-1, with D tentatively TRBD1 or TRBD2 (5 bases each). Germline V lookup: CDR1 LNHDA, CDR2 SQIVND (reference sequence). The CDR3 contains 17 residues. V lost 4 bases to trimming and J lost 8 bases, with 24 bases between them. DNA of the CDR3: TGTGCCAGTAGTACCCTGGGCCAGGGACGCCGTGGGGATGAGCAGTTCTTC. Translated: CASSTLGQGRRGDEQFF.

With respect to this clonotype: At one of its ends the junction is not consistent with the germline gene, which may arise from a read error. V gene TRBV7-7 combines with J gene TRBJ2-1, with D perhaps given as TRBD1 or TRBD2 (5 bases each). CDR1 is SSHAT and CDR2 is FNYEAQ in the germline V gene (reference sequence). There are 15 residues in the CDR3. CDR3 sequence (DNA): TGTGCTAGCAGCTTAAGCCGGGGACCCTACAATGAGCAGTTCTTC. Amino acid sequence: CASSLSRGPYNEQFF.

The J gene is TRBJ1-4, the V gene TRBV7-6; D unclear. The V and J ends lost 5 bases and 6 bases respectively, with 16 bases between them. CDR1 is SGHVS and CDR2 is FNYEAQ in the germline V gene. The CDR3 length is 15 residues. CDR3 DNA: TGTGCCAGCAGCGAAGGCGGGCTGGGCCATGAAAAACTGTTTTTT. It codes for CASSEGGLGHEKLFF.

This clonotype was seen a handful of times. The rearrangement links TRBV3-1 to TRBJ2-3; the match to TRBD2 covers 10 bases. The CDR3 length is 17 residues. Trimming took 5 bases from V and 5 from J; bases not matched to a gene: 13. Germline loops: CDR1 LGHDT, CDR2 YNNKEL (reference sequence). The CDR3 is CASSGPEVAGGLDTQYF. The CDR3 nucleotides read TGTGCCAGCAGCGGGCCGGAAGTAGCGGGAGGTTTAGATACGCAGTATTTT.